This T cell receptor (beta chain) was captured in a study of shared clonotypes between healthy human individuals (dated by TCRdb to 2018 to 2021). Study-wide context: A couple of women and three men aged 18 to 49 years were included in the cohort. For each donor, three plates each were used for CD4 naive and CD4 memory, two plates were used for CD8 naive, and one plate was used for CD8 memory. To estimate repertoire size and how much clonotype sharing occurs between individuals, the study deeply sequenced the blood TCR repertoires of roughly 5 healthy adults. Different laboratories and diverse techniques were used to prepare libraries and sequence TCR repertoires, to increase sequencing depth and limit assay-specific biases. Leukapheresis yielded between about 0.8 and 9.5 billion PBMCs per donor.

TCR CDR3 regions were amplified from genomic DNA by multiplex PCR using the deep immunoSEQ assay. Extracted genomic DNA from each cell subset was spread evenly across all wells of several immunoSEQ 96-well plates, with each plate serving as a replicate. For sorted subsets, 150 to 200 ng genomic DNA, equal to some 30,000 T cell genomes, was loaded into each replicate PCR. Purified libraries were measured with a Qubit 3.0 fluorometer, size-checked on a Bioanalyzer 2100, and measured again with the KAPA Library Quantification kit. Each immunoSEQ 96-well plate was sequenced on its own single-read 150-cycle Illumina NextSeq 550 flow cell. The authors processed their data as follows. Because the immunoSEQ output included only junctional sequences and no quality scores, the filtering could not be the same as the filtering used for full-length reads. Sequences were annotated with PyIR, a Python wrapper for IgBLAST v1.9, and V/J genes and CDR3 were assigned using IMGT germline references. Any read was removed if the V/J assignment was weak (E-value above 1e-6), the CDR3 was missing, or the read contained stop codons, out-of-frame junctions, or ambiguous translated residues. V3J clonotypes were defined by identical inferred V gene, J gene, and CDR3 amino acid sequence. Percentage overlap between repertoires was computed as shared unique clonotypes divided by the size of the smaller repertoire. Richness of each repertoire was evaluated using RTK rarefaction, the Chao1 estimator, and Recon v2.1 estimates of unobserved clonotypes. Generation probabilities for all TCRbeta clonotypes obtained by the gDNA method from a handful of donors were computed using OLGA. TCRdb limited this immuneACCESS table to in-frame rearrangements with V and J called. A share of clones is missing; checked studies link under half to unresolved V genes, and the rest is unexplained. That table gives V, J and clone size, and the DNA gave D and trimming. Present in this sample are about 2.4 million clones, roughly 93% of which were seen just once. The ten largest clonotypes hold approximately 0.37% of the sample.

Remarks on this clone: The clone's antigen remains unknown. The input lacks base qualities; no much larger clone sits a single base away. Within the sample, other DNA sequences also encode this same CDR3.

V loses 4 bases of germline sequence and J loses 1 base, and the interval between the two ends is 7 bases. Looking up the germline V gene yields CDR1 KGHSH and CDR2 LQKENI. The CDR3 has 13 amino acids, counting the end cysteine and phenylalanine. Only CDR3 DNA remains: 39 bases, in frame from the first base. The study at large found these results: Pairwise subsampling led to the expectation that sequencing depth would affect the degree of clonotype sharing among donors. When a handful of donors were compared, the shared fraction of clonotypes was around 5.1% for naive CD4, roughly 3.4% for naive CD8, roughly 2.5% for memory CD4, and roughly 0.4% for memory CD8. Estimated clonotype richness was generally larger for naive than for memory subsets. The small number of donors limited the genetic and exposure-history diversity represented. Only blood was sampled, and tissue TCR repertoires likely differ from those in blood. Compared with non-shared clonotypes, the clonotypes found in all four sorted-subset donors had higher generation probabilities. Rarefaction of sorted-subset datasets indicated incomplete sequencing despite the large sequencing depth.

Donors were healthy HIV-negative adults with no recently reported acute infections or vaccinations. Only Caucasian adults living in Nashville, Tennessee, USA were represented among the donors. CD4+ T cells were enriched through magnetic negative selection, after which naive cells were positively selected on CD45RA and the remaining negative fraction served as the memory subset. Blood was obtained by leukapheresis, after which PBMCs were separated by Ficoll-Histopaque density gradient centrifugation and cryopreserved in liquid nitrogen vapor phase. Analytical flow cytometry was used to check the purity and quantity of each magnetically sorted T cell population. Genomic DNA was isolated from each sorted fraction and quantified by UV absorbance on a Nanodrop 2000c.

Material for sequencing was naive CD4+ T cells from PBMCs. The label giving this sample's cell subset or site can be read as: CD45RA+ positively selected. The chain joins TRBV18 to TRBJ1-1, with no reliable assignment of the D segment. This TCR was recovered from a man younger than 30 in good health. Some clones in this sample may be carry-over from other donors' samples. The sequence in DNA is TGTGCCAGCTCACAGGGTAGGAACACTGAAGCTTTCTTT. The translation is CASSQGRNTEAFF.